There are many counts of the clone carrying this TCR beta chain. No antigen is known for it. TCRdb reprocessed the 5' RACE reads via MiXCR and lists one record per CDR3 protein. The table records some 22,000 distinct CDR3 sequences, approximately 5.8% of them present only once. Deletions cut 0 bases from V and 3 bases from J, with 12 bases between. This CDR3 region has 16 residues. The germline CDR1 and CDR2 sequences are SGHRS and YFSETQ. The entry originates in a study of spatial heterogeneity in lung cancer. On the study more broadly: Raw sequencing reads included, on average, more than 9.5 appearances of each unique TCR and UMI combination.

Overall study findings and caveats: Ubiquitous expanded tumor TCRs showed up in blood more at resection than follow-up.

Time point specified: sample taken at primary tumor resection. Patients with untreated early-stage non-small cell lung cancer, numbering 55 to 75, were the donors. The chain employs TRBV5-1 and TRBJ2-2; D not certain. This material consisted of PBMCs, taken at surgery. This sequence originates from a male donor with early-stage non-small cell lung cancer. The CDR3 sequence is CASSLGVLGYTGELFF. The CDR3 coding sequence is TGCGCCAGCAGCTTGGGAGTTTTGGGCTACACCGGGGAGCTGTTTTTT.